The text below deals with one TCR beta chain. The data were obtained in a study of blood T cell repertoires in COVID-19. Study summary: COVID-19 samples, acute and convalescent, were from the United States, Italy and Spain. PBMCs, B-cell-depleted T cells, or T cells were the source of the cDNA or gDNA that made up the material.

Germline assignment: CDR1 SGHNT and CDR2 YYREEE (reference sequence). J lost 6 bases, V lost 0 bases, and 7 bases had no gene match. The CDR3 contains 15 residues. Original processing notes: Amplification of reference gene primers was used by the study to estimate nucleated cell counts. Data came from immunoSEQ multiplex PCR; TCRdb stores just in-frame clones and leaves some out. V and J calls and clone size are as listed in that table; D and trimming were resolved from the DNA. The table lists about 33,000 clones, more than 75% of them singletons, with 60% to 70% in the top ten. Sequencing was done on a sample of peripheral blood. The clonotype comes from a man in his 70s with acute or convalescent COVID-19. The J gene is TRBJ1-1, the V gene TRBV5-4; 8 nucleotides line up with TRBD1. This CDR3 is CASSLDPGQVSEAFF. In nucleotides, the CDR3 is TGTGCCAGCAGCTTGGATCCGGGACAGGTATCTGAAGCTTTCTTT. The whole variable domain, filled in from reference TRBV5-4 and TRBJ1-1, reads ETGVTQSPTHLIKTRGQQVTLRCSSQSGHNTVSWYQQALGQGPQFIFQYYREEENGRGNFPPRFSGLQFPNYSSELNVNALELDDSALYLCASSLDPGQVSEAFFGQGTRLTVV.